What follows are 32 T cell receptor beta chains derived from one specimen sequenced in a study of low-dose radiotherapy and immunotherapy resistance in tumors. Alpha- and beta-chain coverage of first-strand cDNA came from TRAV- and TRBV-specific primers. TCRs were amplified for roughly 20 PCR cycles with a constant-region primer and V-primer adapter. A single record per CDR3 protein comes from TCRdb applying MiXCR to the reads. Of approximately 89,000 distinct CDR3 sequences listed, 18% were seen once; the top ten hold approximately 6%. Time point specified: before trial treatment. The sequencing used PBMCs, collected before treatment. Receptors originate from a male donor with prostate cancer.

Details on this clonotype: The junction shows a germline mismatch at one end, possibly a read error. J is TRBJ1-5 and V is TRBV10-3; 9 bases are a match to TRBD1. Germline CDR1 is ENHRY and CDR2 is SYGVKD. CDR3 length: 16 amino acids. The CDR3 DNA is TGTGACATCAGTGAACGGCGGACAGGGGCAGAACTGCCCCAGCATTTT. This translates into CDISERRTGAELPQHF.

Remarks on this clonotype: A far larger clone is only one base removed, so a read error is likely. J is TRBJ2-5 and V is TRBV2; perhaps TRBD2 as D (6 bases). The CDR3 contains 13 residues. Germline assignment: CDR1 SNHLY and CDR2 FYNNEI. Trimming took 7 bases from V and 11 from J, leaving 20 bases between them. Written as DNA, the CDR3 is TGTGCCAGCAACATTATCACGGGGGAGGAGCAGTACTTC. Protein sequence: CASNIITGEEQYF.

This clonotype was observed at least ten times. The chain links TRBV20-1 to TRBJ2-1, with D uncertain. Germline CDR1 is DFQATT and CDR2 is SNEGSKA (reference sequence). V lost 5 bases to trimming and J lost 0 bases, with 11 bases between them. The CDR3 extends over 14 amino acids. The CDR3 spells CSAQLQSSYNEQFF. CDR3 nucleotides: TGCAGTGCTCAGCTACAAAGCTCCTACAATGAGCAGTTCTTC.

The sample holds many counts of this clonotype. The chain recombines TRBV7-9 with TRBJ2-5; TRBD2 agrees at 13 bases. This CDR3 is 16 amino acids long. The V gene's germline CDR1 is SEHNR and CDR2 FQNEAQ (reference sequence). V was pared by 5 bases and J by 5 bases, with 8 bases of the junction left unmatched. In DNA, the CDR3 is TGTGCCAGCAGCCCAGGACTAGCGGGGGTTCAGGAGACCCAGTACTTC. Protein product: CASSPGLAGVQETQYF.

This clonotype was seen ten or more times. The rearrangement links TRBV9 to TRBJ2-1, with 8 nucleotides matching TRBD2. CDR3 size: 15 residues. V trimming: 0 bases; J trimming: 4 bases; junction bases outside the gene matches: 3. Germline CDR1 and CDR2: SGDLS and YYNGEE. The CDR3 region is CASSVVLAAYNEQFF. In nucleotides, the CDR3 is TGTGCCAGCAGCGTAGTACTAGCGGCTTACAATGAGCAGTTCTTC.

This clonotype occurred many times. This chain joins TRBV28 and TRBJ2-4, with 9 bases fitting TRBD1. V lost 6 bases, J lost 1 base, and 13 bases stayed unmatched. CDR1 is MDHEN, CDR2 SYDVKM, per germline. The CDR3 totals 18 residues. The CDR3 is CASSTGTGSSSAKNIQYF. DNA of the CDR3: TGTGCCAGCAGCACCGGGACAGGGAGTTCCTCCGCCAAAAACATTCAGTACTTC.

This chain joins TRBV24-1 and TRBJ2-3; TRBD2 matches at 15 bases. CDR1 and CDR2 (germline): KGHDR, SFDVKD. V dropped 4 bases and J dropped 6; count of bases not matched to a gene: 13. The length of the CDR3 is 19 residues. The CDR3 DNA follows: TGTGCCACCAGTGACTCACGGGCGGGGACTAGCGGGGGGAAGGATACGCAGTATTTT. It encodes CATSDSRAGTSGGKDTQYF.

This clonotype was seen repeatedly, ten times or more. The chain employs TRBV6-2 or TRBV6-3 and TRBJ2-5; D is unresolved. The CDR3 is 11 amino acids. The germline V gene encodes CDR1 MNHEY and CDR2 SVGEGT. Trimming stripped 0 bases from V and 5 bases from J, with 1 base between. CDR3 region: CASSYSETQYF. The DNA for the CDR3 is TGTGCCAGCAGTTACTCGGAGACCCAGTACTTC.

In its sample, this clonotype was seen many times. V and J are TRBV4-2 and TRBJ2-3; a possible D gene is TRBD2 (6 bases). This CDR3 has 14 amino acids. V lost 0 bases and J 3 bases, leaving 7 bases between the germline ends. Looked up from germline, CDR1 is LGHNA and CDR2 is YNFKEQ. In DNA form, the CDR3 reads TGTGCCAGCAGCCAAGATGGGGGGACAGATACGCAGTATTTT. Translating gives CASSQDGGTDTQYF.

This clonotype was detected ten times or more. CDR3 bases: TGTGCCAGCAGTTTAGGAGCGGGGGTCCACAATGAGCAGTTCTTC. It codes for CASSLGAGVHNEQFF. The rearrangement joins TRBV28 to TRBJ2-1, with 8 bases fitting TRBD2. The J segment lost 5 bases and the V segment lost 2 bases, leaving 5 bases of the junction unmatched. CDR1 and CDR2 from the germline V gene are MDHEN and SYDVKM. The CDR3 is 15 amino acids.

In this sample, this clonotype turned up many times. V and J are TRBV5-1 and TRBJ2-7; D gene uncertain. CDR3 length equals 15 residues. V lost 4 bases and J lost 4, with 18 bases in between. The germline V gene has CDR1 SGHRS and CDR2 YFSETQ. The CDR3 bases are TGCGCCAGCAGCCTTTCGGTCAATGGGGTATACGAGCAGTACTTC. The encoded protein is CASSLSVNGVYEQYF.

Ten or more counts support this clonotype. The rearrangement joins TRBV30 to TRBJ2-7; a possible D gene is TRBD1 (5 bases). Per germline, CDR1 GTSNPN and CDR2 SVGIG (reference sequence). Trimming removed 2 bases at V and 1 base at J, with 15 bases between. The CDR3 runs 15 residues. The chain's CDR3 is CAWSSRVTVSYEQYF. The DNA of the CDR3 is TGTGCCTGGAGTTCTCGTGTGACAGTATCCTACGAGCAGTACTTC.

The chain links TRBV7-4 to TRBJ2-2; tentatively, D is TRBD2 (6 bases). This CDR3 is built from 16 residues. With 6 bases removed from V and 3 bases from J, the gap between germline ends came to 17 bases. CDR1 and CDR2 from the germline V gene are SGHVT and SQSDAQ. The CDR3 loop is CASRPPLREDTGELFF. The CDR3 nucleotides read TGTGCCAGCAGGCCCCCCCTGCGGGAAGACACCGGGGAGCTGTTTTTT.

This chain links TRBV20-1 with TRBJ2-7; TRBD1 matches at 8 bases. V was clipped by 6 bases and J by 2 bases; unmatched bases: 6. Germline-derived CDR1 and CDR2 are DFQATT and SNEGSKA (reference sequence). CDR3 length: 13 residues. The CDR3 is CSAGRDRTYEQYF. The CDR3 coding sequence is TGCAGTGCGGGCCGGGACAGGACCTACGAGCAGTACTTC.

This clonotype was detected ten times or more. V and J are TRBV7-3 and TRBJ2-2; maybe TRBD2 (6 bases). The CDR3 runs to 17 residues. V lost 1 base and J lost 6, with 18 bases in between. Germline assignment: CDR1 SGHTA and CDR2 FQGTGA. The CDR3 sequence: CASSLSPGTLTAGELFF. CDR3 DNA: TGTGCCAGCAGCTTAAGCCCGGGGACTTTGACAGCCGGGGAGCTGTTTTTT.

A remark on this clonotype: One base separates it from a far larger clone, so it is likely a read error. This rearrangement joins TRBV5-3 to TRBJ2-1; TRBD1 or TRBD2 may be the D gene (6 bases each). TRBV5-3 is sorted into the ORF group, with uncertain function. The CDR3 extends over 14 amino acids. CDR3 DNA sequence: TGTGCCAGGAGCTTGGGGGGCCCCTACAATGAGCAGTTCTTC. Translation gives CARSLGGPYNEQFF.

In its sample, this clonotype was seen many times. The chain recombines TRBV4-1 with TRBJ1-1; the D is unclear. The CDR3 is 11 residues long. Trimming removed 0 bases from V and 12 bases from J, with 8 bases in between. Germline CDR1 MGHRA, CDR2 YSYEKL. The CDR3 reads CASSQESRTFF. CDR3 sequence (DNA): TGCGCCAGCAGCCAAGAATCCCGAACTTTCTTT.

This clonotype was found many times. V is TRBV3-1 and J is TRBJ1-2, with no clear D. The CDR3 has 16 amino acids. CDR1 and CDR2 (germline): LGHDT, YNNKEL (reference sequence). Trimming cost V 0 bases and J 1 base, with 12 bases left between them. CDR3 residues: CASSQDYGAGNYGYTF. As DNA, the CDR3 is TGTGCCAGCAGCCAAGATTACGGTGCAGGTAACTATGGCTACACCTTC.

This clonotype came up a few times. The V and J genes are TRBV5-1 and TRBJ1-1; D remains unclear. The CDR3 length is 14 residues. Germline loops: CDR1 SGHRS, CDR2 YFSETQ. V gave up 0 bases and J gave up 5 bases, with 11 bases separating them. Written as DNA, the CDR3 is TGCGCCAGCAGCTTGGATCCGGGTAAGACTGAAGCTTTCTTT. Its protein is CASSLDPGKTEAFF. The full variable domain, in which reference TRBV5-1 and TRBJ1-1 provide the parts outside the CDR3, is KAGVTQTPRYLIKTRGQQVTLSCSPISGHRSVSWYQQTPGQGLQFLFEYFSETQRNKGNFPGRFSGRQFSNSRSEMNVSTLELGDSALYLCASSLDPGKTEAFFGQGTRLTVV.

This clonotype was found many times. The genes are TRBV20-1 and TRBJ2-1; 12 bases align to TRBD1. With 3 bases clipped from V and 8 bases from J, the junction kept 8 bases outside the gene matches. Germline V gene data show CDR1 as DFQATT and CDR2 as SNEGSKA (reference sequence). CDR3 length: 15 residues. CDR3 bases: TGCAGTGCTAGGTCCCCGGGACAGGGGGCCTATGAGCAGTTCTTC. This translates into CSARSPGQGAYEQFF.

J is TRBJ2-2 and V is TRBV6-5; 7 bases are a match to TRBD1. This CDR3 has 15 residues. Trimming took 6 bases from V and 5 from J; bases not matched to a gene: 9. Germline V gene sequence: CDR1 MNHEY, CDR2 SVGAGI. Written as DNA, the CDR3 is TGTGCCAGCAGCTGGGACAGAAGGGAAACCGGGGAGCTGTTTTTT. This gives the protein CASSWDRRETGELFF.

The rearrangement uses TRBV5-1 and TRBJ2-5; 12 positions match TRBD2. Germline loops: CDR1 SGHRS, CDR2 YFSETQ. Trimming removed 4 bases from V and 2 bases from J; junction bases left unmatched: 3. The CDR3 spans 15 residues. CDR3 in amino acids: CASSTTSGGQETQYF. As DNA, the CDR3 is TGCGCCAGCAGCACGACTAGCGGGGGACAAGAGACCCAGTACTTC.

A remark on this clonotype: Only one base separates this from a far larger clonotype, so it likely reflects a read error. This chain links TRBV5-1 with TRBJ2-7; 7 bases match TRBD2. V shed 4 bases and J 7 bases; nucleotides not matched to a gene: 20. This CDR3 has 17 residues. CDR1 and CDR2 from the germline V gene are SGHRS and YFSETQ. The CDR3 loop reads CASSLEEGPAGSNEQYF. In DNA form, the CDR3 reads TGCGCCAGCAGCCTGGAGGAAGGGCCAGCGGGGTCGAATGAGCAGTACTTC.

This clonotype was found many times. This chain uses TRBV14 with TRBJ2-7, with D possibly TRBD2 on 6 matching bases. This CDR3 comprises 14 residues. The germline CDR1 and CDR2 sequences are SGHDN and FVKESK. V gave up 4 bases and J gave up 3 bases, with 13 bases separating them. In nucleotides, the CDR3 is TGTGCCAGCAGCCTTCTCGGGAGCGGCTACGAGCAGTACTTC. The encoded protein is CASSLLGSGYEQYF.

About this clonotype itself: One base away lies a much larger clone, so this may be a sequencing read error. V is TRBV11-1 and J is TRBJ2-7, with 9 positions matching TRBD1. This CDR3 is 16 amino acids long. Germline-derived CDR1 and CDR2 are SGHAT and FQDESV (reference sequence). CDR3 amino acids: CASSRTLEGQGGEQCF. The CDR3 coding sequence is TGTGCCAGCAGCAGAACCCTCGAGGGACAGGGCGGCGAGCAGTGCTTC.

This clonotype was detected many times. This CDR3 is CASSMTSGKSGDTQYF. The CDR3 DNA is TGCGCCAGCAGCATGACTAGCGGGAAGTCAGGAGATACGCAGTATTTT. The V call is TRBV5-1, the J call TRBJ2-3; 11 bases align to TRBD2. Trimming took 4 bases from V and 5 from J; bases not matched to a gene: 9. Per germline, CDR1 SGHRS and CDR2 YFSETQ. CDR3 length equals 16 residues. Full variable domain (rest looked up from reference TRBV5-1 and TRBJ2-3): KAGVTQTPRYLIKTRGQQVTLSCSPISGHRSVSWYQQTPGQGLQFLFEYFSETQRNKGNFPGRFSGRQFSNSRSEMNVSTLELGDSALYLCASSMTSGKSGDTQYFGPGTRLTVL.

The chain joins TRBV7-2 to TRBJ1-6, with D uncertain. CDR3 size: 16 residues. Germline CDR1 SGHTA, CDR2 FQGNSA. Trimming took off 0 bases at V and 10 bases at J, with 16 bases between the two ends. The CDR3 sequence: CASSLAFRASNSPLHF. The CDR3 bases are TGTGCCAGCAGCTTAGCGTTTAGAGCGAGTAACTCACCCCTCCACTTT.

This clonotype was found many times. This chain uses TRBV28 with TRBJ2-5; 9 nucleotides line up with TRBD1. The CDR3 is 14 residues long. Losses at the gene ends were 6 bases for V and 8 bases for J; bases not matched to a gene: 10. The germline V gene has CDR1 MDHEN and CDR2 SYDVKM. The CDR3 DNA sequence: TGTGCCAGCAGAAAGCTACAGGGGGCGGAAACCCAGTACTTC. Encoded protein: CASRKLQGAETQYF.

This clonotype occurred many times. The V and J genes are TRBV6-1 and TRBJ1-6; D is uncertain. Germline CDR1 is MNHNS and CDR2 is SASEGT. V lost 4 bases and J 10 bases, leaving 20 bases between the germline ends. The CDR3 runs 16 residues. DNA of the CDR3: TGTGCCAGCAGTGGAACGAACAGTGCCGGTGTCTCACCCCTCCACTTT. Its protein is CASSGTNSAGVSPLHF.

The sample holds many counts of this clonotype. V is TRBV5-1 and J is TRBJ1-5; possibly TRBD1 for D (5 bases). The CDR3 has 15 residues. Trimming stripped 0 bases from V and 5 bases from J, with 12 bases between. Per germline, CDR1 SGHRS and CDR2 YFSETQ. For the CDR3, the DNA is TGCGCCAGCAGCTTGGGTCTTGGCAGGGATCAGCCCCAGCATTTT. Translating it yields CASSLGLGRDQPQHF. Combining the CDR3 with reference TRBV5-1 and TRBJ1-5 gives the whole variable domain KAGVTQTPRYLIKTRGQQVTLSCSPISGHRSVSWYQQTPGQGLQFLFEYFSETQRNKGNFPGRFSGRQFSNSRSEMNVSTLELGDSALYLCASSLGLGRDQPQHFGDGTRLSIL.

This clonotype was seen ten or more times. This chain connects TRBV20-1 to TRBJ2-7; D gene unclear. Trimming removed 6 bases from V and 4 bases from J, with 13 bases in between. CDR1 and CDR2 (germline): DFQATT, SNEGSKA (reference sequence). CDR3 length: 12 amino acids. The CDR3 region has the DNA TGCAGTGCGGCGGCTCTGGGGTACGAGCAGTACTTC. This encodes CSAAALGYEQYF.

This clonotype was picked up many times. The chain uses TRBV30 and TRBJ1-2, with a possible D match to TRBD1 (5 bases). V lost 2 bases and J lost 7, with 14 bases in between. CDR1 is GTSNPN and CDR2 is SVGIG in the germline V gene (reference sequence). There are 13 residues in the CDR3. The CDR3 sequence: CAWSLWLGPGYTF. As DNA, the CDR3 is TGTGCCTGGAGTCTCTGGCTGGGGCCTGGCTACACCTTC.